These T cell receptor beta chains were read from a single sample in a study of brain metastases from non-small cell lung cancer. TCRdb keeps only in-frame clones here, not all; method: immunoSEQ multiplex PCR. The table lists about 4,100 clones, roughly 85% of them singletons. What was sequenced was primary lung tumor tissue. These receptors were taken from a donor at least 40 years old with non-small cell lung cancer. The CDR3 runs from the conserved cysteine through the conserved F or W. The D gene is left open where the match is weak. Part of the rows lack a size; the others show once, few, many or a class for expanded clones.

>16|TRBV25-1|TRBJ2-1|-|TRBD2
TGTGCCAGCAGTGAATTGGGTAGCGGGGGAAGGAATGAGCAGTTCTTC
CASSELGSGGRNEQFF
>13|TRBV3-1/TRBV3-2|TRBJ1-2|-|-
TGTGCCAGCTGGGCCAGGGGATCGATCGGCTACACCTTC
CASWARGSIGYTF
>18|TRBV5-6|TRBJ2-2|-|TRBD2
TGTGCCAGCAGCGGGGGACTAGCGGGGAGAACGAACACCGGGGAGCTGTTTTTT
CASSGGLAGRTNTGELFF
>15|TRBV5-1|TRBJ1-3|-|-
TGCGCCAGCAGCTTGGAATCAGGGTCCGGAAACACCATATATTTT
CASSLESGSGNTIYF
>13|TRBV10-1|TRBJ2-3|-|-
TGCGCCAGCAGTCGTCGGGCTCAGGATACGCAGTATTTT
CASSRRAQDTQYF
>12|TRBV9|TRBJ1-2|-|-
TGTGCCAGCAGCCGGGACGATCGGGCCTACACCTTC
CASSRDDRAYTF
>15|TRBV10-3|TRBJ2-1|-|TRBD2
TGTGCCATCAGTGCTAGCGGGGAAGCCTACAATGAGCAGTTCTTC
CAISASGEAYNEQFF
>13|TRBV7-3|TRBJ2-1|-|-
TGTGCCAGCAGCTGGACTAGGGGGAATGAGCAGTTCTTC
CASSWTRGNEQFF
>14|TRBV25-1|TRBJ2-1|-|-
TGTGCCAGCAGTGAGACTAACGGGAACAATGAGCAGTTCTTC
CASSETNGNNEQFF
>11|TRBV19|TRBJ2-7|-|-
TGTGCCAGTGGGACAAATTACGAGCAGTACTTC
CASGTNYEQYF
>18|TRBV15|TRBJ1-4|-|TRBD1
TGTGCCACCAGCAGAGATTTGGGGACAGCGGAGAAAGGGGAAAAACTGTTTTTT
CATSRDLGTAEKGEKLFF
>12|TRBV5-5|TRBJ2-1|-|-
TGTGCCAGCAGTTGGCCTTACAATGAGCAGTTCTTC
CASSWPYNEQFF
>13|TRBV12-3/TRBV12-4|TRBJ2-1|-|-
TGTGCCAGCAGTTTTGGGGCGTACAATGAGCAGTTCTTC
CASSFGAYNEQFF
>15|TRBV6-5|TRBJ2-2|-|TRBD2
TGTGCCAGCAGAATAGCGGGGGCGAACACCGGGGAGCTGTTTTTT
CASRIAGANTGELFF
>14|TRBV5-6|TRBJ1-1|-|-
TGTGCCAGCAGCTTAAGGGGGGTGAACACTGAAGCTTTCTTT
CASSLRGVNTEAFF
>14|TRBV9|TRBJ1-5|-|TRBD1
TGTGCCAGCAGCCGGGGACAGGTTAGTCAGCCCCAGCATTTT
CASSRGQVSQPQHF
>14|TRBV6-1|TRBJ1-3|-|-
TGTGCCAGCAGTGAAAGAGGCTCTGGAAACACCATATATTTT
CASSERGSGNTIYF
>15|TRBV7-2|TRBJ1-5|-|-
TGTGCCAGCAGCTTAGGTGTCGGCGCCCATCAGCCCCAGCATTTT
CASSLGVGAHQPQHF
>13|TRBV20-1|TRBJ2-5|once|-
TGCAGTGCTAGTCTCCAGGGGCGAGAGACCCAGTACTTC
CSASLQGRETQYF
>15|TRBV6-5|TRBJ2-1|few|TRBD2
TGTGCCAGCAGCCTGGGACTAGCGGGGGGTAATGAGCAGTTCTTC
CASSLGLAGGNEQFF
>15|TRBV7-2|TRBJ2-3|-|-
TGTGCCAGCAGTTCTAGTAATCAGGGGCTGGATACGCAGTATTTT
CASSSSNQGLDTQYF
>13|TRBV18|TRBJ1-2|-|-
TGTGCCAGCTCTGGGGAGGCGATCTATGGCTACACCTTC
CASSGEAIYGYTF
>14|TRBV3-1/TRBV3-2|TRBJ1-5|-|-
TGTGTCAGCAGACACGACAGTCTCAATCAGCCCCAGCATTTT
CVSRHDSLNQPQHF
>14|TRBV30|TRBJ1-4|-|-
TGTGCCTGGAGTGACAGGGCCGGTAATGAAAAACTGTTTTTT
CAWSDRAGNEKLFF
>13|TRBV28|TRBJ2-5|-|-
TGTGCCATCACTCAGTTCGGAGAAGAGACCCAGTACTTC
CAITQFGEETQYF
>15|TRBV24-1|TRBJ1-2|-|TRBD1
TGTGCCACCAGTGACCGAACAGGGGGTAACTATGGCTACACCTTC
CATSDRTGGNYGYTF
>13|TRBV5-1|TRBJ1-1|-|TRBD1
TGCGCCAGCAGCCGACAGGGGGGCACTGAAGCTTTCTTT
CASSRQGGTEAFF
>15|TRBV5-4|TRBJ2-5|-|TRBD2
TGTGCCAGCAGCCCCTTTGCGGGGGGCGGGGAGACCCAGTACTTC
CASSPFAGGGETQYF
>15|TRBV15|TRBJ1-6|-|TRBD1
TGTGCCACCAGCAGAGCGGGGGACAGGGGATCACCCCTCCACTTT
CATSRAGDRGSPLHF
>12|TRBV27|TRBJ1-4|-|-
TGTGCCAGCAGAGCCATCGGTGAAAAACTGTTTTTT
CASRAIGEKLFF
>14|TRBV5-6|TRBJ1-1|-|TRBD1
TGTGCCAGCAGCTGGGACAGGGGAGCAACTGAAGCTTTCTTT
CASSWDRGATEAFF
>13|TRBV7-2|TRBJ2-3|-|-
TGTGCCAGCAGCTTAATGTACGGAGATACGCAGTATTTT
CASSLMYGDTQYF
>15|TRBV19|TRBJ1-2|-|-
TGTGCCAGTAGTATCCCACTTACAGGCGTCTATGGCTACACCTTC
CASSIPLTGVYGYTF
>13|TRBV28|TRBJ1-2|-|-
TGTGCCAGCAGACCTCCCACAGGGTATGGCTACACCTTC
CASRPPTGYGYTF
>15|TRBV4-2|TRBJ1-2|-|TRBD1
TGTGCCAGCAGCCCCCGGGACAGGGGTAACTATGGCTACACCTTC
CASSPRDRGNYGYTF
>12|TRBV12-3/TRBV12-4|TRBJ1-3|-|-
TGTGCCAGCACGGCCTCTGGAAACACCATATATTTT
CASTASGNTIYF
>18|TRBV2|TRBJ2-6|-|TRBD2
TGTGCCAGCAGCCCTTTGGGGGGGGGAGGCTCTGGGGCCAACGTCCTGACTTTC
CASSPLGGGGSGANVLTF
>15|TRBV2|TRBJ1-2|-|TRBD1
TGTGCCAGCAGTGAAGGTGGACAGGGGTACTATGGCTACACCTTC
CASSEGGQGYYGYTF
>14|TRBV10-3|TRBJ2-1|-|-
TGTGCCATCAGTGAGGGGCCTCCATTCAATGAGCAGTTCTTC
CAISEGPPFNEQFF
>15|TRBV7-3|TRBJ2-1|-|TRBD2
TGTGCCAGCAGCAGGACTAGCGGGGGGGCCAATGAGCAGTTCTTC
CASSRTSGGANEQFF
>15|TRBV13|TRBJ1-5|-|TRBD1
TGTGCCAGCAGCACTAGACAGGGCCCCGATCAGCCCCAGCATTTT
CASSTRQGPDQPQHF
>15|TRBV23-1|TRBJ1-5|-|-
TGCGCCAGCAGTCGTTTCATCCGGAACGATCAGCCCCAGCATTTT
CASSRFIRNDQPQHF
>15|TRBV4-2|TRBJ2-7|-|-
TGTGCCAGCAGCCAGGGAGGACAGGAAGCCTACGAGCAGTACTTC
CASSQGGQEAYEQYF
>15|TRBV20-1|TRBJ1-1|-|-
TGCAGTGCTAGTCGGGGTTTAAACCCGCACACTGAAGCTTTCTTT
CSASRGLNPHTEAFF
>17|TRBV4-1|TRBJ2-1|-|-
TGCGCCAGCAGCCATGACCCCCTGGGGGGGCTCAACAATGAGCAGTTCTTC
CASSHDPLGGLNNEQFF
>13|TRBV5-1|TRBJ1-1|-|-
TGCGCCAGCAACTCTGCTGTGAACACTGAAGCTTTCTTT
CASNSAVNTEAFF
>12|TRBV6-5|TRBJ2-1|-|TRBD2
TGTGCCAGCAGCAGGACTAGTGATGAGCAGTTCTTC
CASSRTSDEQFF
>15|TRBV18|TRBJ1-2|-|-
TGTGCCAGCTCACCACCGGAGGGCCCTAGGTATGGCTACACCTTC
CASSPPEGPRYGYTF
>16|TRBV18|TRBJ2-5|-|TRBD2
TGTGCCAGCTCACCCTTCGGGACTACCAACCAAGAGACCCAGTACTTC
CASSPFGTTNQETQYF
>16|TRBV11-3|TRBJ2-5|-|TRBD2
TGTGCCAGCAGCCGCTTCGGGACTAGCGGGAAAGAGACCCAATACTTC
CASSRFGTSGKETQYF
>13|TRBV6-5|TRBJ2-6|-|-
TGTGCCAGCTCAGGATCTGGGGCCAACGTCCTGACTTTC
CASSGSGANVLTF
>14|TRBV7-9|TRBJ2-7|once|-
TGTGCCAGCAGCCAGCGCGGCAACCCCTACGAGCAGTACTTC
CASSQRGNPYEQYF
>13|TRBV12-3/TRBV12-4|TRBJ1-1|-|-
TGTGCCAGCAGTTTCGCCAGGGAGACTGAAGCTTTCTTT
CASSFARETEAFF
>15|TRBV4-1|TRBJ2-7|-|-
TGCGCCAGCAGCCAAGATGGGGTAGGGGCCGACGAGCAGTACTTC
CASSQDGVGADEQYF
>14|TRBV4-2|TRBJ1-2|-|-
TGTGCCAGCAGCCACCCCGCGCTCTCCGACGGCTACACCTTC
CASSHPALSDGYTF
>14|TRBV14|TRBJ2-3|-|-
TGTGCCAGCAGCCTGGGACCTAACACAGATACGCAGTATTTT
CASSLGPNTDTQYF
>15|TRBV7-9|TRBJ2-3|-|-
TGTGCCAGCAGCCGATCGGAGGGGGCAGGAGATACGCAGTATTTT
CASSRSEGAGDTQYF
>14|TRBV29-1|TRBJ1-1|-|-
TGCAGCGCCGAGGGTGGGGTGTTAGACACTGAAGCTTTCTTT
CSAEGGVLDTEAFF